This entry concerns a single T cell receptor beta chain. The clone's antigen remains unknown. Base qualities are not provided; no much larger clone lies one nucleotide away. These data belong to a study of blood T cell repertoires in COVID-19 (TCRdb year 2020). In the study overall: Samples from collaborators originated in the United States, Italy and Spain and spanned both the acute and convalescent phases of COVID-19. Where available, HLA class I and class II types were obtained from metadata supplied by the sample provider rather than from assay-based typing. The samples were drawn from two sources: the first 160 participants of the ongoing ImmuneRACE study, and fewer than 1,500 subjects contributed by 6 global collaborators. Sample metadata almost always included a de-identified subject ID, COVID-19 status, age in years and sex. The prospective study material was composed of cDNA or gDNA derived from T cells, B-cell-depleted T cells, or PBMCs. A freely available public database, intended as a resource for researchers studying the immune response to SARS-CoV-2, is where the repertoires were released. Subjects who had been exposed to COVID-19, were actively infected with it, or had recovered from it provided the deeply sampled blood TCRbeta repertoires that made up the dataset. Paper-wide results and their limitations: The quantity of clinical and demographic metadata differed by source and by participant and was supplied without curation.

Each collaborating institution followed its own protocols to collect whole blood in K2EDTA tubes. For TCRbeta analysis, collaborator samples were shipped as frozen whole blood, as isolated PBMCs, or as DNA extracted from either sample type. CDR1 and CDR2 were assigned from the germline V gene (reference sequence) as SEHNR and FQNEAQ. For this chain, trimming is 9 bases at the V end and 3 bases at the J end, and the number of junction bases without a gene match is 7. The CDR3 goes from the cysteine to the phenylalanine over 14 residues. Just CDR3 DNA is preserved here, 42 bases in frame from base 1. The immunoSEQ Assay, a bias-controlled multiplex PCR, was used to amplify TCRbeta CDR3 regions from genomic DNA. The authors' analysis ran thus. The number of nucleated cells in each sample was estimated by amplification of reference gene primers within the assay. Sequence reads were collapsed and filtered to measure the absolute abundance of every unique TCRbeta CDR3 rearrangement. For each sample, productive Simpson clonality was calculated by taking the square root of Simpson's diversity index across productive rearrangements. This immuneACCESS table, as held by TCRdb, lists in-frame sequences with V and J called but not all clones. Of the missing ones, under half trace to an unresolved V gene in checked studies; the others have no known cause. D and trimming were read from the DNA, whereas the V and J calls and clone size are those reported in that table. In this sample the table shows about 300,000 clones, approximately 82% of which occur a single time. The ten largest clones capture around 1.2% of the sample.

This TCR was sampled from a woman aged 50 to 60 with acute or convalescent COVID-19. The chain links TRBV7-9 with TRBJ2-7; 11 bases in the middle match TRBD1. The sequencing sample was made of peripheral blood. The CDR3 reads CASGSGTGGYEQYF. The bases are TGTGCCAGTGGGTCCGGGACAGGGGGCTACGAGCAGTACTTC.